This T cell receptor (beta chain) was sequenced for a study of blood T cell repertoires in COVID-19. The germline V gene encodes CDR1 ENHRY and CDR2 SYGVKD. The CDR3 sequence is 14 residues long. Trimming left V 4 bases short and J 2 bases short, with 11 bases between. Here immunoSEQ multiplex PCR was the method, and the copy in TCRdb shows in-frame clones only, minus some. Of 250,000 or so clones in the sample, 86% were seen once. The V gene is TRBV10-3, the J gene TRBJ2-5; perhaps TRBD2 as D (6 bases). The TCR was taken from a man younger than 40 with active or convalescent COVID-19. Material for sequencing was peripheral blood. The CDR3 here is CAISGRGSQETQYF. DNA for the CDR3: TGTGCCATCAGTGGCCGGGGGTCTCAAGAGACCCAGTACTTC.